This record looks at one T cell receptor (beta chain) sequence and its context. Here immunoSEQ multiplex PCR was the method, and the copy in TCRdb shows in-frame clones only, minus some. In the table there are tens of thousands of clones, approximately 91% of which are singletons. This record belongs to a study of technical replicates of blood from four donors. This CDR3 spans 15 amino acids. Germline loops: CDR1 LNHDA, CDR2 SQIVND (reference sequence). V dropped 4 bases and J dropped 3 bases, with 14 bases sitting between them. This TCR came from a human donor in good health. Some clones in this sample may be carry-over from other donors' samples. The sample comprised PBMCs. The chain employs TRBV19 and TRBJ2-3, with D maybe TRBD2 (5 bases). CDR3 residues: CASSKTTGWTDTQYF. The CDR3, as DNA: TGTGCCAGTAGTAAAACGACGGGATGGACAGATACGCAGTATTTT.